This passage covers 14 T cell receptor beta chains from one sample sequenced in a study of shared clonotypes between healthy human individuals. Clones were sequenced by immunoSEQ multiplex PCR, and TCRdb holds only the in-frame ones, with some missing. The sample has approximately 530,000 clones; around 96% are singletons. The sequencing input was naive CD4+ T cells sorted from blood. Subset described: CD45RA+ positively selected. The receptors were sampled from a woman in her thirties in good health.

This sequence joins TRBV6-1 and TRBJ1-1; TRBD1 matches at 7 bases. Germline CDR1 and CDR2: MNHNS and SASEGT. The CDR3 length is 14 residues. With 9 bases clipped from V and 1 base from J, the junction kept 8 bases outside the gene matches. The CDR3 DNA reads as TGTGCCAGTTCACAAGGGGGCAGGAACACTGAAGCTTTCTTT. Its translation is CASSQGGRNTEAFF.

J is TRBJ2-7 and V is TRBV10-3; D tentatively reads TRBD1 or TRBD2 (5 bases each). Trimming removed 4 bases at V and 2 bases at J, with 12 bases between. The CDR3 runs to 14 residues. Per the germline V gene, CDR1 is ENHRY and CDR2 is SYGVKD. CDR3 DNA sequence: TGTGCCATCAGTGTGGAGGCAGGGCCCTACGAGCAGTACTTC. Translating gives CAISVEAGPYEQYF.

The chain recombines TRBV28 with TRBJ2-5, with 10 nucleotides matching TRBD2. Near its end, the DNA agrees better with TRBJ2-7, so the J call may be wrong. Germline CDR1 and CDR2: MDHEN and SYDVKM. CDR3 length: 15 amino acids. In DNA, the CDR3 is TGTGCCAGCAGCTCCTCTAGCGGGAGCTCCTACGAGCAGTACTTC. Protein sequence: CASSSSSGSSYEQYF.

V and J are TRBV29-1 and TRBJ2-5; TRBD1 might be the D (5 bases). CDR3 size: 12 residues. The germline V and J ends were trimmed by 3 bases and 5 bases, with 10 bases remaining between them. CDR1 and CDR2 (germline): SQVTM, ANQGSEA. CDR3 DNA: TGCAGCGTTGAGGGGCCTGGGGAGACCCAGTACTTC. Protein product: CSVEGPGETQYF.

Comments on this clone: Other DNA sequences in this specimen translate into the identical CDR3. The rearrangement uses TRBV5-4 and TRBJ2-1; D not certain. CDR1 and CDR2 from the germline V gene are SGHNT and YYREEE (reference sequence). The CDR3 runs to 11 residues. The V end was cut by 1 base, the J end by 6 bases, with 2 bases between. The DNA for the CDR3 is TGTGCCAGCAGCTTGCTCAATGAGCAGTTCTTC. Its translation is CASSLLNEQFF.

The genes are TRBV5-1 and TRBJ2-1, with 8 bases lining up with TRBD2. Germline values: CDR1 SGHRS, CDR2 YFSETQ. Losses at the gene ends were 0 bases for V and 7 bases for J; bases not matched to a gene: 6. The CDR3 totals 15 residues. Here the CDR3 DNA reads TGCGCCAGCAGCTTGGCCAGGGCTAGCGGGAATGAGCAGTTCTTC. Translated: CASSLARASGNEQFF.

The chain carries TRBV7-6 and TRBJ1-3; D is undetermined. Germline loops: CDR1 SGHVS, CDR2 FNYEAQ. V gave up 1 base and J gave up 0 bases, with 10 bases separating them. The CDR3 is 16 residues long. The CDR3 is CASSLGGRISGNTIYF. CDR3 bases: TGTGCCAGCAGCTTAGGCGGACGGATCTCTGGAAACACCATATATTTT. Full variable domain (remainder filled in from reference TRBV7-6 and TRBJ1-3): GAGVSQSPRYKVTKRGQDVALRCDPISGHVSLYWYRQALGQGPEFLTYFNYEAQQDKSGLPNDRFSAERPEGSISTLTIQRTEQRDSAMYRCASSLGGRISGNTIYFGEGSWLTVV.

The chain combines TRBV7-8 with TRBJ1-2; TRBD1 agrees at 7 bases. V was clipped by 4 bases and J by 4 bases; unmatched bases: 12. Germline CDR1 reads SGHVS; CDR2 reads FQNEAQ. The CDR3 runs 16 residues. The CDR3 sequence is CASSSLTGVGSYGYTF. In DNA, the CDR3 is TGTGCCAGCAGCTCCTTAACAGGGGTAGGAAGCTATGGCTACACCTTC.

The V call is TRBV19, the J call TRBJ1-1; TRBD1 matches at 7 bases. Germline trimming cut 7 bases from V and 5 bases from J; bases unmatched to any gene: 7. The CDR3 has 13 amino acids. From germline, CDR1 is LNHDA and CDR2 SQIVND (reference sequence). In nucleotides, the CDR3 is TGTGCCAGTAACCCGACAGGGTGGACTGAAGCTTTCTTT. This gives the protein CASNPTGWTEAFF.

This sequence joins TRBV11-2 and TRBJ2-1; tentatively, D is TRBD1 (6 bases). The CDR3 consists of 15 residues. Germline V gene lookup returns CDR1 SGHAT and CDR2 FQNNGV. The V and J ends lost 5 bases and 10 bases respectively, with 21 bases between them. The CDR3 spells CASSRLQGSSGEQFF. In nucleotides, the CDR3 is TGTGCCAGCAGCCGTTTGCAGGGGTCCTCCGGCGAGCAGTTCTTC.

This clone was observed once. Written as DNA, the CDR3 is TGCGCCAGCAGCCTGACAGGGCGCGAGCAGTACTTC. This gives the protein CASSLTGREQYF. This chain links TRBV5-1 with TRBJ2-7; 7 bases are shared with TRBD1. The V and J ends lost 4 bases and 6 bases, in that order; junction bases with no gene match: 4. The CDR3 is 12 amino acids. Germline-derived CDR1 and CDR2 are SGHRS and YFSETQ.

The rearrangement links TRBV7-9 to TRBJ2-2; the match to TRBD2 covers 10 bases. Germline V gene data show CDR1 as SEHNR and CDR2 as FQNEAQ (reference sequence). This CDR3 is 15 amino acids long. Trimming cost V 5 bases and J 6 bases; bases outside gene matches: 6. This CDR3 reads CASSLLAGGAGELFF. For the CDR3, the DNA is TGTGCCAGCAGCCTTTTAGCGGGAGGTGCCGGGGAGCTGTTTTTT.

The rearrangement joins TRBV19 to TRBJ1-5; D gene unclear. CDR3 size: 14 residues. CDR1 LNHDA and CDR2 SQIVND come from the germline V gene (reference sequence). Trimming removed 5 bases from V and 1 base from J, with 9 bases in between. The CDR3 DNA is TGTGCCAGTAGTCTCATAGGGAGCAATCAGCCCCAGCATTTT. It encodes CASSLIGSNQPQHF.

The chain recombines TRBV28 with TRBJ2-7; 12 nucleotides match TRBD2. The CDR3 extends over 15 amino acids. V gave up 8 bases and J gave up 0 bases; unmatched junction bases: 5. CDR1 is MDHEN and CDR2 is SYDVKM in the germline V gene. CDR3 loop: CASGPTSGSSYEQYF. The CDR3 DNA is TGTGCCAGCGGACCGACTAGCGGGAGCTCCTACGAGCAGTACTTC.